A single sample is the source of the 28 T cell receptor beta chains below, sequenced in a study of shared clonotypes between healthy human individuals. The repertoire was sequenced with immunoSEQ multiplex PCR; TCRdb's copy has only in-frame clones and lacks some. The sample has some 1,100,000 clones, approximately 80% seen once. Input material: memory CD4+ T cells from PBMCs. The subset here: CD45RA-negative fraction. The receptor source for this set is a man aged 18 to 29 in good health. Some clones in this sample may be carry-over from other donors' samples.

The chain combines TRBV10-3 with TRBJ1-3; 7 bases map to TRBD1. Trimming took 10 bases from V and 0 from J; bases not matched to a gene: 9. The CDR3 covers 15 residues. Germline assignment: CDR1 ENHRY and CDR2 SYGVKD. Written as DNA, the CDR3 is TGTGCCAACCCCAGCAGGGGGAGCTCTGGAAACACCATATATTTT. Protein: CANPSRGSSGNTIYF.

V and J are TRBV28 and TRBJ1-4, with D tentatively TRBD1 (5 bases). V was cut by 3 bases and J by 7 bases, with 15 bases left in between. Per the germline V gene, CDR1 is MDHEN and CDR2 is SYDVKM. This CDR3 has 15 amino acids. As DNA, the CDR3 is TGTGCCAGCAGTTTCCCCGGTGTAGGGACTGAAAAACTGTTTTTT. Its translation is CASSFPGVGTEKLFF. Full variable domain (rest looked up from reference TRBV28 and TRBJ1-4): DVKVTQSSRYLVKRTGEKVFLECVQDMDHENMFWYRQDPGLGLRLIYFSYDVKMKEKGDIPEGYSVSREKKERFSLILESASTNQTSMYLCASSFPGVGTEKLFFGSGTQLSVL.

The chain combines TRBV29-1 with TRBJ2-5, with 9 bases that match TRBD1. TRBJ2-7 explains the end of the DNA better; the J call may be wrong. The CDR3 covers 14 residues. CDR1 is SQVTM, CDR2 ANQGSEA, per germline. The CDR3 region is CSVEEQGARYEQYF. The CDR3 nucleotides are TGCAGCGTTGAAGAACAGGGGGCCCGGTACGAGCAGTACTTC.

The rearrangement links TRBV9 to TRBJ1-2, with TRBD1 identical over 8 bases. The CDR3 sequence is 17 residues long. V dropped 0 bases and J dropped 7; count of bases not matched to a gene: 14. Germline CDR1 and CDR2: SGDLS and YYNGEE. The CDR3 sequence: CASSVEVDRVSSGGYTF. For the CDR3, the DNA is TGTGCCAGCAGCGTAGAAGTGGACAGGGTGAGTAGTGGTGGCTACACCTTC.

The chain joins TRBV2 to TRBJ1-2, with D perhaps matching TRBD1 (6 bases). The germline V and J ends were trimmed by 5 bases and 4 bases, with 14 bases remaining between them. Germline CDR1 and CDR2: SNHLY and FYNNEI. The CDR3 has 14 amino acids. DNA for the CDR3: TGTGCCAGCAGTTCTTCCCCAGGGGTCTATGGCTACACCTTC. Its protein is CASSSSPGVYGYTF.

The genes are TRBV6-1 and TRBJ1-1; D is unclear. Germline-derived CDR1 and CDR2 are MNHNS and SASEGT. The V and J ends lost 7 bases and 1 base respectively, with 13 bases between them. The CDR3 runs 14 residues. DNA of the CDR3: TGTGCCAGCATGAGGGTCCTAAGGAACACTGAAGCTTTCTTT. It codes for CASMRVLRNTEAFF.

This chain uses TRBV7-9 with TRBJ1-2; D remains unclear. The CDR3 has 15 amino acids. Germline V gene sequence: CDR1 SEHNR, CDR2 FQNEAQ (reference sequence). V lost 5 bases and J lost 0, with 13 bases in between. The CDR3 coding sequence is TGTGCCAGCAGCCTGAATGACCGGACTAACTATGGCTACACCTTC. Translation: CASSLNDRTNYGYTF.

This clone was picked up many times. CDR3 sequence reads: CASRNIAGVNTGELFF. The CDR3 DNA follows: TGTGCCAGCAGGAACATAGCGGGAGTTAACACCGGGGAGCTGTTTTTT. The V call is TRBV27, the J call TRBJ2-2; 9 bases line up with TRBD2. Per germline, CDR1 MNHEY and CDR2 SMNVEV (reference sequence). Unmatched junction bases numbered 7, after V lost 6 bases and J lost 2 bases. The CDR3 sequence is 16 residues long.

This clone was detected a few times. CDR3 in amino acids: CASSQAIHEQFF. CDR3 sequence (DNA): TGTGCCAGCAGCCAAGCTATCCATGAGCAGTTCTTC. This rearrangement joins TRBV4-2 to TRBJ2-1; D unresolved. CDR1 is LGHNA, CDR2 YNFKEQ, per germline. Trimming shortened V by 1 base and J by 8 bases, and 6 bases separated the two germline ends. The CDR3 runs to 12 residues.

The gene calls are TRBV11-2 and TRBJ2-1; TRBD2 aligns across 7 bases. The ends lost 1 base at V and 5 bases at J; junction bases unmatched: 8. This CDR3 contains 16 residues. From germline, CDR1 is SGHAT and CDR2 FQNNGV. The CDR3 DNA reads as TGTGCCAGCAGCTTAGCAAGACTAGCCACGAACAATGAGCAGTTCTTC. This gives the protein CASSLARLATNNEQFF.

About this clone itself: This sample also contains other DNA sequences that code for the same CDR3. The chain joins TRBV5-1 to TRBJ2-5; D gene uncertain. The length of the CDR3 is 13 residues. Trimming took off 0 bases at V and 3 bases at J, with 6 bases between the two ends. In germline, CDR1 is SGHRS, CDR2 YFSETQ. The CDR3 region has the DNA TGCGCCAGCAGCTTGGTGGGGAAAGAGACCCAGTACTTC. The encoded protein is CASSLVGKETQYF.

CDR3 protein: CASRREYSYNEQFF. In DNA, the CDR3 is TGTGCCAGCAGGCGGGAGTATTCCTACAATGAGCAGTTCTTC. The chain carries TRBV7-2 and TRBJ2-1, with 7 bases aligning to TRBD2. Germline assignment: CDR1 SGHTA and CDR2 FQGNSA. This CDR3 spans 14 amino acids. The V and J ends lost 6 bases and 1 base, in that order; junction bases with no gene match: 3. The full variable domain, completed using reference TRBV7-2 and TRBJ2-1, is GAGVSQSPSNKVTEKGKDVELRCDPISGHTALYWYRQSLGQGLEFLIYFQGNSAPDKSGLPSDRFSAERTGGSVSTLTIQRTQQEDSAVYLCASRREYSYNEQFFGPGTRLTVL.

The chain uses TRBV5-1 and TRBJ1-2; D perhaps matches TRBD1 (5 bases). Germline values: CDR1 SGHRS, CDR2 YFSETQ. CDR3 length: 13 residues. The ends were cut back, 5 bases at V and 4 bases at J, with 12 bases in the middle. In DNA form, the CDR3 reads TGCGCCAGCAGAGAGGGGCTTAGCTATGGCTACACCTTC. It yields the protein CASREGLSYGYTF.

A remark on this clone: Other DNA sequences in this sample translate to the same CDR3. The rearrangement joins TRBV30 to TRBJ1-3; 8 nucleotides line up with TRBD1. Per the germline V gene, CDR1 is GTSNPN and CDR2 is SVGIG (reference sequence). Germline trimming cut 1 base from V and 4 bases from J; bases unmatched to any gene: 6. The CDR3 length is 15 residues. DNA for the CDR3: TGTGCCTGGAGTGGGACAGGGCTGGGAGGAAACACCATATATTTT. Residues: CAWSGTGLGGNTIYF.

J is TRBJ2-5 and V is TRBV9, with 7 positions matching TRBD2. V dropped 1 base and J dropped 5; count of bases not matched to a gene: 11. This CDR3 contains 16 residues. Germline CDR1 is SGDLS and CDR2 is YYNGEE. Here the CDR3 DNA reads TGTGCCAGCAGCGTAAGCCTAGCTGAGGGAGGGGAGACCCAGTACTTC. It is translated as CASSVSLAEGGETQYF.

This clone was seen many times. The gene calls are TRBV29-1 and TRBJ1-2; D remains unclear. Germline CDR1 is SQVTM and CDR2 is ANQGSEA. The CDR3 is 12 amino acids. V was clipped by 5 bases and J by 3 bases, with 10 bases between them. The CDR3 DNA reads TGCAGCGTTAATCGGGGAGACTATGGCTACACCTTC. Translating gives CSVNRGDYGYTF.

About this clone: The sample has other DNA sequences that encode this CDR3 too. V usage is TRBV25-1 and J usage is TRBJ1-5, with a tentative D call TRBD1 (5 bases). From germline, CDR1 is MGHDK and CDR2 SYGVNS. The V end lost 7 bases, the J end lost 1 base, and 11 bases lay between the germline ends. CDR3 length: 14 amino acids. The CDR3 DNA is TGTGCCAGCAATCCCGGGACCAGCAATCAGCCCCAGCATTTT. This encodes CASNPGTSNQPQHF.

This chain joins TRBV4-2 and TRBJ2-7, with D unclear. CDR3 size: 13 residues. Deletions cut 1 base from V and 4 bases from J, with 8 bases between. CDR1 LGHNA and CDR2 YNFKEQ come from the germline V gene. The CDR3 DNA reads TGTGCCAGCAGCCAAGCAACACGGTACGAGCAGTACTTC. Protein product: CASSQATRYEQYF.

This chain connects TRBV7-2 to TRBJ2-7, with D maybe TRBD2 (5 bases). The CDR3 runs to 14 residues. Trimming removed 2 bases from V and 0 bases from J, with 8 bases in between. The germline V gene has CDR1 SGHTA and CDR2 FQGNSA. CDR3 protein: CASSLTGFSYEQYF. The CDR3 DNA reads TGTGCCAGCAGCTTAACGGGGTTCTCCTACGAGCAGTACTTC.

CDR3 sequence: CASSAGPGRGIRKYF. The CDR3 DNA is TGTGCCAGCAGCGCGGGCCCGGGCAGGGGGATTAGGAAGTACTTC. This chain uses TRBV5-6 with TRBJ2-7; TRBD1 matches 7 bases. Trimming took 4 bases from V and 11 from J; bases not matched to a gene: 18. The CDR3 contains 15 residues. The germline V gene has CDR1 SGHDT and CDR2 YYEEEE.

This chain joins TRBV25-1 and TRBJ2-1, with TRBD2 matching over 13 bases. V shed 8 bases, J shed 5 bases, and the junction held 15 bases outside the gene matches. CDR3 length equals 18 residues. From germline, CDR1 is MGHDK and CDR2 SYGVNS. CDR3 region: CASSRRPGLAGLDNEQFF. Here the CDR3 DNA reads TGTGCCAGCTCACGAAGACCGGGACTAGCGGGATTGGACAATGAGCAGTTCTTC.

This clone showed up just once. The chain links TRBV6-6 to TRBJ2-7; perhaps TRBD1 as D (6 bases). Germline values: CDR1 MNHNY, CDR2 SVGAGI (reference sequence). Trimming took off 11 bases at V and 2 bases at J, with 19 bases between the two ends. The CDR3 spans 14 residues. In nucleotides, the CDR3 is TGTGCCCGCGGCTTACCAGGGGCCACCTACGAGCAGTACTTC. Encoded protein: CARGLPGATYEQYF.

The gene calls are TRBV11-2 and TRBJ1-1; D ambiguous. With 5 bases removed from V and 4 bases from J, the gap between germline ends came to 20 bases. The CDR3 is 16 residues long. CDR1 is SGHAT and CDR2 is FQNNGV in the germline V gene. As DNA, the CDR3 is TGTGCCAGCAGCCCACGACTAAAGGGCGAGGGCACTGAAGCTTTCTTT. It yields the protein CASSPRLKGEGTEAFF.

V gene TRBV30 combines with J gene TRBJ2-7; D ambiguous. The V end lost 2 bases, the J end lost 7 bases, and 9 bases lay between the germline ends. Germline CDR1 is GTSNPN and CDR2 is SVGIG (reference sequence). The CDR3 is 11 amino acids. The CDR3, as DNA: TGTGCCTGGAGTCCCGCCCGGGAGCAGTACTTC. This gives the protein CAWSPAREQYF.

The V call is TRBV6-5, the J call TRBJ1-2; D is uncertain. The V gene lost 4 bases and the J gene lost 3 bases, with 12 bases spanning the gap. The CDR3 covers 14 residues. Germline-derived CDR1 and CDR2 are MNHEY and SVGAGI. The chain's CDR3 is CASSLRGVDYGYTF. In DNA, the CDR3 is TGTGCCAGCAGTTTGAGAGGAGTCGACTATGGCTACACCTTC.

The chain employs TRBV6-6 and TRBJ1-2, with TRBD1 identical over 8 bases. The CDR3 contains 13 residues. Trimming removed 6 bases from V and 5 bases from J; junction bases left unmatched: 5. Germline V lookup: CDR1 MNHNY, CDR2 SVGAGI (reference sequence). The CDR3 protein is CASRSGQDYGYTF. The CDR3, as DNA: TGTGCCAGCAGGTCGGGACAGGATTATGGCTACACCTTC.

This chain connects TRBV21-1 to TRBJ1-2; TRBD1, the table's D call, lacks a check against the DNA. TRBV21-1 is deemed a pseudogene. This CDR3 is built from 14 residues. CDR3 amino acids: CASSLDSDNYGYTF. The CDR3 DNA follows: TGTGCCAGCAGCCTCGACAGCGATAACTATGGCTACACCTTC.

The chain uses TRBV10-2 and TRBJ2-2; 12 bases are a match to TRBD1. The CDR3 contains 15 residues. After removal of 6 bases from V and 5 bases from J, the junction contained 4 bases not matched to a gene. Looked up from germline, CDR1 is WSHSY and CDR2 is SAAADI. The CDR3 nucleotides read TGCGCCAGCAGGGGACAGGGGGCTCGTACCGGGGAGCTGTTTTTT. It encodes CASRGQGARTGELFF.